This T cell receptor (beta chain) originates from a study of shared clonotypes between healthy human individuals (dated by TCRdb to about 2020). Regarding the research as a whole: The cohort comprised a couple of women and a few men aged 18 to 49 years. The study deeply sequenced blood TCR repertoires of several healthy adults to estimate repertoire size and the extent of clonotype sharing between individuals. Between about 0.94 and 8.9 billion PBMCs per donor were obtained by leukapheresis. To increase sequencing depth and limit assay-specific biases, TCR repertoire library preparation and sequencing were carried out by different laboratories using diverse techniques. Per donor, three plates each were used for CD4 naive and CD4 memory, two for CD8 naive, and one for CD8 memory. What the authors observed across the whole study: Estimated clonotype richness was generally larger for naive than for memory subsets. Higher generation probabilities were observed for clonotypes shared by all four sorted-subset donors than for non-shared clonotypes. When a few donors were compared, the shared fraction of clonotypes was around 5% for naive CD4, more than 3% for naive CD8, 2% to 2.5% for memory CD4, and roughly 0.4% for memory CD8. Even with the large sequencing depth, rarefaction of the sorted-subset datasets indicated that sequencing was incomplete. Only blood was sampled, and tissue TCR repertoires likely differ from those in blood. Because the study included only a small number of donors, the genetic and exposure-history diversity represented was limited. Based on pairwise subsampling, the degree of clonotype sharing among donors was expected to be affected by sequencing depth.

Donors were healthy HIV-negative adults with no recently reported acute infections or vaccinations. Only Caucasian adults living in Nashville, Tennessee, USA were represented among the donors. CD4+ T cells were enriched through magnetic negative selection, after which naive cells were positively selected on CD45RA and the remaining negative fraction served as the memory subset. Blood was collected by leukapheresis, and PBMCs were isolated by Ficoll-Histopaque density gradient centrifugation and then cryopreserved in liquid nitrogen vapor phase. Purity and quantity of every magnetically sorted T cell population were checked by analytical flow cytometry. Genomic DNA was isolated from each sorted fraction and quantified by UV absorbance on a Nanodrop 2000c. The germline V gene supplies CDR1 MDHEN and CDR2 SYDVKM. The CDR3 has 16 amino acids, counting the end cysteine and phenylalanine. Left in the record is the CDR3 DNA by itself, 48 bases read in frame from the first base. Germline trimming: 6 bases from V, 5 bases from J; junction bases outside gene matches: 10.

With regard to this clone: No antigen is known for it. The record has no base qualities; no much larger clone is one base away.

Using the deep immunoSEQ assay, TCR CDR3 regions were amplified from genomic DNA by multiplex PCR. For each cell subset, the extracted genomic DNA was distributed evenly across all wells of several immunoSEQ 96-well plates, and each plate served as one replicate. Each replicate PCR for sorted subsets received about 180 ng genomic DNA, equal to tens of thousands of T cell genomes. The purified libraries were quantified using a Qubit 3.0 fluorometer, sized with a Bioanalyzer 2100, and then quantified again using the KAPA Library Quantification kit. A separate single-read 150-cycle Illumina NextSeq 550 flow cell was used to sequence each immunoSEQ 96-well plate. In the paper's pipeline: Because only junctional sequences without quality scores were contained in the immunoSEQ output, filtering matching that applied to full-length reads could not be performed. Sequences were annotated with PyIR, a Python wrapper for IgBLAST v1.9, and V/J genes and CDR3 were assigned using IMGT germline references. Any read was removed if the V/J assignment was weak (E-value above 1e-6), the CDR3 was missing, or the read contained stop codons, out-of-frame junctions, or ambiguous translated residues. V3J clonotypes were defined as sequences sharing the same inferred V gene, J gene, and CDR3 amino acid sequence. Percentage overlap between repertoires was computed as shared unique clonotypes divided by the size of the smaller repertoire. Repertoire richness was assessed with RTK rarefaction, the Chao1 estimator, and Recon v2.1 estimates of unobserved clonotypes. Generation probabilities for all TCRbeta clonotypes obtained by the gDNA method from a handful of donors were computed using OLGA. This is the immuneACCESS table as TCRdb keeps it, with only in-frame sequences that have V and J called. A part of the clones is gone; compared with another copy, unresolved V genes explain less than half, and the rest is unexplained. The V and J calls and the clone size are those of that table, but D and trimming were determined from the DNA. Recorded for this sample are under 550,000 clones; 95% to 97% of them occurred a single time. 0.06% of the sample is held by the ten biggest clonotypes.

The chain links TRBV28 with TRBJ1-4, and 9 junction bases match TRBD1. This clonotype was sampled from a woman in her thirties in good health. The sequenced sample consisted of naive CD4+ T cells sorted from blood. Sample cell subset or site, as interpreted from the label and publication: CD45RA+ positively selected. The CDR3 corresponds to CASSPIGTGINEKLFF. Here is the DNA: TGTGCCAGCAGCCCAATTGGGACAGGGATAAATGAAAAACTGTTTTTT.